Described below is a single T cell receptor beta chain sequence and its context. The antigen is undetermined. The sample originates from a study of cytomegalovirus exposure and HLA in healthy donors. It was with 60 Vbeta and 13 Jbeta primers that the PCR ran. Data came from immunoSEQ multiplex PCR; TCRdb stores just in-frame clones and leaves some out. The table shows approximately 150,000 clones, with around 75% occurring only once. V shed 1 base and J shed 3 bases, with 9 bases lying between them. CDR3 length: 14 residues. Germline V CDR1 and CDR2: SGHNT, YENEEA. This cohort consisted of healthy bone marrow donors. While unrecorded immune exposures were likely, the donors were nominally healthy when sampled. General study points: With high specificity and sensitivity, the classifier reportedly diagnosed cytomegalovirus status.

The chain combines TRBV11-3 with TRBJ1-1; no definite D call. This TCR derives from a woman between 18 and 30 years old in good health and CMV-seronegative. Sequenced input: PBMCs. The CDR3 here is CASSLGNRDTEAFF. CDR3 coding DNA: TGTGCCAGCAGCTTAGGGAACAGAGACACTGAAGCTTTCTTT.